The entry below describes one T cell receptor beta chain. This specimen belongs to a study of blood T cell repertoires in COVID-19. About the research overall: COVID-19 samples, acute and convalescent, were from the United States, Italy and Spain. Sources were T cells, B-cell-depleted T cells, or PBMCs; the material itself was cDNA or gDNA.

This table comes from immunoSEQ multiplex PCR, and its TCRdb copy is limited to in-frame clones, with some not included. The repertoire has around 190,000 clones, roughly 77% of them found once; the top ten carry less than 20%. The CDR3 has 16 amino acids. V lost 4 bases to trimming and J lost 6 bases; unmatched junction nucleotides: 8. Looked up from germline, CDR1 is SGHAT and CDR2 is FQNNGV. Sequenced sample: PBMCs or T cells enriched from blood (not recorded which). The J gene is TRBJ1-4, the V gene TRBV11-2, with 10 bases fitting TRBD1. The receptor was isolated from a woman aged 50 to 60 with acute COVID-19. The CDR3 sequence is CASSSPDRGFDEKLFF. The CDR3 nucleotides read TGTGCCAGCAGCTCTCCGGACAGGGGGTTCGATGAAAAACTGTTTTTT. Filled out from reference TRBV11-2 and TRBJ1-4, the complete variable domain reads EAGVAQSPRYKIIEKRQSVAFWCNPISGHATLYWYQQILGQGPKLLIQFQNNGVVDDSQLPKDRFSAERLKGVDSTLKIQPAKLEDSAVYLCASSSPDRGFDEKLFFGSGTQLSVL.